This T cell receptor beta chain was found in a study of blood T cell repertoires in COVID-19. Study summary: The origin of the acute and convalescent COVID-19 samples was the United States, Italy and Spain. Nucleic acid was either cDNA or gDNA, and it came from T cells, B-cell-depleted T cells, or PBMCs.

As processed by the authors: Amplifying reference gene primers gave estimates of nucleated cell counts. The assay was immunoSEQ multiplex PCR, and TCRdb's table has in-frame clones only and misses some. The D gene and trimming were derived from the DNA, and the V and J assignments and clone size from that table. The sample has more than 85,000 clones; roughly 88% are singletons. The CDR3 consists of 17 residues. With V trimmed by 8 bases and J by 0 bases, 11 bases remained unmatched. Germline values: CDR1 LNHDA, CDR2 SQIVND (reference sequence). Sequenced material: peripheral blood. The chain carries TRBV19 and TRBJ1-4; TRBD1 matches 8 bases. This TCR came from a woman older than 75 with active or convalescent COVID-19. The CDR3 region has the DNA TGTGCCAGTCAAGACAGGGGACCCACTTCAACTAATGAAAAACTGTTTTTT. Translation gives CASQDRGPTSTNEKLFF.